This entry is about one TCR beta chain. The read terminates 3 residues before the CDR3 end, so the remaining end is supplied by the germline J gene. This record comes from a study of T cells in women clearing cervical HPV infection. Study summary: Women with histologically confirmed HPV16-related CIN3 or worse, 2 with invasive cancer, served as cases. Controls were women whose single incident HPV16 infection cleared within 12 months without precancer or cancer.

CDR3 size: 13 residues. The germline CDR1 and CDR2 sequences are KGHSH and LQKENI. Profiling relied on immunoSEQ multiplex PCR, and the TCRdb table lists in-frame clones only, not all of them. The listing records about 16,000 clones. All participants had a single incident cervical HPV16 infection, and prevalent HPV16 infections were excluded. HPV was found by MY09/MY11 PCR and dot-blot genotyping. Sample: blood buffy coat. The sequence was obtained from a woman between 18 and 75 years old with a cervical HPV16 infection that either progressed to CIN3+ or cleared (not recorded which). The chain employs TRBV18 and TRBJ1-2; D ambiguous. The CDR3 here is CASSPIGLDTYTF. The sequenced CDR3 bases are TGTGCCAGCTCACCAATAGGACTGGATACC. The full variable domain, in which reference TRBV18 and TRBJ1-2 provide the parts outside the CDR3, is NAGVMQNPRHLVRRRGQEARLRCSPMKGHSHVYWYRQLPEEGLKFMVYLQKENIIDESGMPKERFSAEFPKEGPSILRIQQVVRGDSAAYFCASSPIGLDTYTFGSGTRLTVV.